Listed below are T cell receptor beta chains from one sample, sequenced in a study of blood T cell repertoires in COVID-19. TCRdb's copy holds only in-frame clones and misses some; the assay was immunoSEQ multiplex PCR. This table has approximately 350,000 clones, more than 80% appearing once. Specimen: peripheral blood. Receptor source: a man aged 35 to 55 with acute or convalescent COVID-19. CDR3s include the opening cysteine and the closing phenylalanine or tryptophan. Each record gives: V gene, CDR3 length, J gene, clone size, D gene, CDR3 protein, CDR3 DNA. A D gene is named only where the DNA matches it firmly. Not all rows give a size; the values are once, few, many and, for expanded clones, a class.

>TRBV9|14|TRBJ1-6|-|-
CASSVRSYNSPLHF
TGTGCCAGCAGCGTGCGCTCCTATAATTCACCCCTCCACTTT
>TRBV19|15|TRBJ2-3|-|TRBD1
CATANRGIGTDTQYF
TGTGCCACCGCGAACAGGGGGATAGGGACAGATACGCAGTATTTT
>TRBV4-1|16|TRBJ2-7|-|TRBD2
CASSLPSGRARNEQYF
TGCGCCAGCAGCCTTCCTAGCGGGAGGGCGAGGAACGAGCAGTACTTC
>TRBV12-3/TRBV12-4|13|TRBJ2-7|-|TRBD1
CASSWGQALEQYF
TGTGCCAGCAGCTGGGGACAGGCTCTCGAGCAGTACTTC
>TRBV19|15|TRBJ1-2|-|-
CASSSIPWRGYGYTF
TGTGCCAGTAGTTCCATACCTTGGAGGGGCTATGGCTACACCTTC
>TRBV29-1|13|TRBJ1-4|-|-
CSVGLWANEKLFF
TGCAGCGTTGGACTGTGGGCTAATGAAAAACTGTTTTTT
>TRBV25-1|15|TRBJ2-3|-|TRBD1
CASSERQGATDTQYF
TGTGCCAGCAGTGAAAGACAGGGGGCAACAGATACGCAGTATTTT
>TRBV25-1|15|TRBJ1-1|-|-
CASSEFRGINTEAFF
TGTGCCAGCAGTGAATTTCGGGGGATAAACACTGAAGCTTTCTTT
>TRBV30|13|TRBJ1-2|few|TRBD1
CAWSVQGTGGDRF
TGTGCCTGGAGTGTACAAGGGACAGGGGGCGACAGATTC
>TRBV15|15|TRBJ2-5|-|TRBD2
CATSMELAAQETQYF
TGTGCCACCAGCATGGAACTAGCGGCTCAGGAGACCCAGTACTTC
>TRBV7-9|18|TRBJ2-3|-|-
CASSIREGGQASTDTQYF
TGTGCCAGCAGCATCCGTGAGGGCGGGCAGGCTAGCACAGATACGCAGTATTTT
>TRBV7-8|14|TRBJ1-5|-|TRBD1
CASSLGQGSQPQHF
TGTGCCAGCAGCTTAGGACAGGGAAGTCAGCCCCAGCATTTT
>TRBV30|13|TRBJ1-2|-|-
CAWSPQGRYGYTF
TGTGCCTGGAGTCCACAGGGTCGCTATGGCTACACCTTC
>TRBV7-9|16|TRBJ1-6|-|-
CASSPYGGVNNSPLHF
TGTGCCAGCAGCCCCTATGGGGGCGTTAATAATTCACCCCTCCACTTT
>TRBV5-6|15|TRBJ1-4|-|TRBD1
CASSGTGDTLEKLFF
TGTGCCAGCAGCGGCACAGGGGATACCCTTGAAAAACTGTTTTTT
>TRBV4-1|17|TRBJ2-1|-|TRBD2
CASSQADLAGGLDEQFF
TGCGCCAGCAGCCAAGCGGACCTAGCGGGGGGGCTTGATGAGCAGTTCTTC
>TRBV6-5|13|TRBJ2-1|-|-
CASRRGRYNEQFF
TGTGCCAGCAGGAGGGGGAGATACAATGAGCAGTTCTTC
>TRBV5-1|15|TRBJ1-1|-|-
CASSYRAAEIAEAFF
TGCGCCAGCAGTTATCGAGCGGCGGAGATCGCTGAAGCTTTCTTT
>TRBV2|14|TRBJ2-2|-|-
CASSDNSNTGELFF
TGTGCCAGCAGTGACAACTCGAACACCGGGGAGCTGTTTTTT
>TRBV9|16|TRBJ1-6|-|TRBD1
CASSDTWTGRNSPLHF
TGTGCCAGCAGCGACACATGGACAGGGCGCAATTCACCCCTCCACTTT
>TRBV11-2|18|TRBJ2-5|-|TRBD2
CASSLMGLAGGRRETQYF
TGTGCCAGCAGCCTCATGGGGCTAGCGGGGGGGCGTCGGGAGACCCAGTACTTC
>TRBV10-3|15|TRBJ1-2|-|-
CAISEGSGANYGYTF
TGTGCCATCAGTGAGGGCTCAGGGGCTAACTATGGCTACACCTTC